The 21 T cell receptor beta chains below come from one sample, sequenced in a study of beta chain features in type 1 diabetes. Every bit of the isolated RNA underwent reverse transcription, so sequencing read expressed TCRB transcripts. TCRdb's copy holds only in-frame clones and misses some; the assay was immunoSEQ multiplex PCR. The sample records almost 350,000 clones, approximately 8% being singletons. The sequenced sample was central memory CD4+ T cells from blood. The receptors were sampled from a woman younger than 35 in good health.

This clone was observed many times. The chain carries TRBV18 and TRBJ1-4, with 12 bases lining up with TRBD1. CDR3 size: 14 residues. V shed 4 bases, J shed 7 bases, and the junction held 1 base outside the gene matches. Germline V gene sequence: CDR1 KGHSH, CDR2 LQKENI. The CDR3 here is CASSQGQGAEKLFF. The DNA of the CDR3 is TGTGCCAGCTCACAGGGACAGGGGGCTGAAAAACTGTTTTTT.

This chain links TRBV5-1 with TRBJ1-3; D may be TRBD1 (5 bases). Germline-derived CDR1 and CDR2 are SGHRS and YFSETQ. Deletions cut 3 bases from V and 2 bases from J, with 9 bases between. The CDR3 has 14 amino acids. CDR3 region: CASSSGVAGNTIYF. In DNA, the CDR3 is TGCGCCAGCAGCTCGGGGGTAGCTGGAAACACCATATATTTT.

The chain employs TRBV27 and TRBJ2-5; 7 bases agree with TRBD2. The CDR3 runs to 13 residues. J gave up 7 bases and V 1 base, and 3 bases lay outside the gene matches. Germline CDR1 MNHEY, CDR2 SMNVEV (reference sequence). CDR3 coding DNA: TGTGCCAGCAGTTTATACCGCGGGGGGACCCAGTACTTC. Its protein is CASSLYRGGTQYF.

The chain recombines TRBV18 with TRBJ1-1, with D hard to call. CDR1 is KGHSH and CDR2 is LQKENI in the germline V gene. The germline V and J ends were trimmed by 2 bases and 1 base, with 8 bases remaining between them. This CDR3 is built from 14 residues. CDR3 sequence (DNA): TGTGCCAGCTCACCAACAGCAGGGAACACTGAAGCTTTCTTT. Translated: CASSPTAGNTEAFF.

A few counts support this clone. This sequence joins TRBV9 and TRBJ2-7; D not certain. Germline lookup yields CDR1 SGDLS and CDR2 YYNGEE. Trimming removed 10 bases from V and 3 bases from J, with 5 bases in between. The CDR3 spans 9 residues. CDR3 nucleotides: TGTGCCGGGAACTACGAGCAGTACTTC. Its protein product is CAGNYEQYF.

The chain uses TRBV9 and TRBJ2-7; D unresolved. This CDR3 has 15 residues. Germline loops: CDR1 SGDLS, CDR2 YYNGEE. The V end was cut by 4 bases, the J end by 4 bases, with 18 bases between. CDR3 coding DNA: TGTGCCAGCAGCCCGTCCCCGACTGTAATATACGAGCAGTACTTC. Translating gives CASSPSPTVIYEQYF.

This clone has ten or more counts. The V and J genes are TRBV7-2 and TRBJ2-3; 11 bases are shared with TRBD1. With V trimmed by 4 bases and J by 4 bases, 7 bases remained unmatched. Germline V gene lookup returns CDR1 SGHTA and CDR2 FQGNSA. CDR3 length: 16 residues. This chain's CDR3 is CASSSRGTGGPDTQYF. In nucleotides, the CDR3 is TGTGCCAGCAGCTCTAGAGGGACAGGGGGTCCAGATACGCAGTATTTT.

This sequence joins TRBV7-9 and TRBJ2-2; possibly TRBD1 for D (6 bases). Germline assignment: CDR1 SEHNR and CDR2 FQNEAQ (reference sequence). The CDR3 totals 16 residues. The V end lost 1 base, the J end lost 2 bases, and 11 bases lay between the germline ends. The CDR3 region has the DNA TGTGCCAGCAGCTTAGGGGCAGGGGAAAACACCGGGGAGCTGTTTTTT. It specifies CASSLGAGENTGELFF.

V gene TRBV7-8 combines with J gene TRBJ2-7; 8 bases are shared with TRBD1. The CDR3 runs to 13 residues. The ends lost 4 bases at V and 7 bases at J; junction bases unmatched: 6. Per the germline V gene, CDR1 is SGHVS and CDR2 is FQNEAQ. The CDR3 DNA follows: TGTGCCAGCAGCTCAGGGGGCGCACGGGAGCAGTACTTC. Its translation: CASSSGGAREQYF.

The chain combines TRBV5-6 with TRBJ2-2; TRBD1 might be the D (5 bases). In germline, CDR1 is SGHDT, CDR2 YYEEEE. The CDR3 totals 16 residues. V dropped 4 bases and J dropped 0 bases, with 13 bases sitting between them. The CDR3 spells CASSQGPTANTGELFF. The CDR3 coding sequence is TGTGCCAGCAGCCAGGGCCCCACGGCGAACACCGGGGAGCTGTTTTTT.

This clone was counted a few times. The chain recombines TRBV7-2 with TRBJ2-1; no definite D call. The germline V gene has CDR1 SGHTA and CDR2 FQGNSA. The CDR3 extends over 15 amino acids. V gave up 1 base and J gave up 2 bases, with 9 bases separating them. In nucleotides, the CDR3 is TGTGCCAGCAGCTTAGACGCGTCTACCTACAATGAGCAGTTCTTC. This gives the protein CASSLDASTYNEQFF.

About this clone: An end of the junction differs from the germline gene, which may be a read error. The CDR3: CASRMGQSSEQYF. The CDR3 DNA follows: TGTGCCAGCCGTATGGGACAGTCCTCCGAGCAGTACTTC. V gene TRBV6-5 combines with J gene TRBJ2-7; 7 positions match TRBD1. There are 13 residues in the CDR3. Germline CDR1 is MNHEY and CDR2 is SVGAGI.

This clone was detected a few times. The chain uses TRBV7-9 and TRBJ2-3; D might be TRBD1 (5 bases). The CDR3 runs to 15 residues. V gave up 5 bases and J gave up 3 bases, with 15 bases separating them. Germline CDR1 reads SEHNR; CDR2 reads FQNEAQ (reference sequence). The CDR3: CASSQGPQGTDTQYF. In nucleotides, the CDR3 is TGTGCCAGCAGCCAAGGACCCCAGGGAACAGATACGCAGTATTTT.

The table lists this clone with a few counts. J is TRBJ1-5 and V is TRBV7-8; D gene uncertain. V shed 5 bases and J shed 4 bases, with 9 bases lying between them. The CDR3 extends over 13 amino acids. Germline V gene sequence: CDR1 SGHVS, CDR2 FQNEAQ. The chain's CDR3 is CASSPGRNQPQHF. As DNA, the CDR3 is TGTGCCAGCAGCCCCGGGAGGAATCAGCCCCAGCATTTT.

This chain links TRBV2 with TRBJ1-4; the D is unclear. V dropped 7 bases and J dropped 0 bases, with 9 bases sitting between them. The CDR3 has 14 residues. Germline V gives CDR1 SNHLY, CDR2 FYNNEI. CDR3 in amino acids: CASIRDPTNEKLFF. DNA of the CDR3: TGTGCCAGCATTCGGGATCCAACTAATGAAAAACTGTTTTTT.

The CDR3 nucleotides read TGTGCCAGCAGACCCGGGGGTCAAGAGACCCAGTACTTC. The encoded protein is CASRPGGQETQYF. The J gene is TRBJ2-5, the V gene TRBV28; the D gene is possibly TRBD2 (6 bases). V lost 6 bases and J lost 2, with 10 bases in between. CDR3 size: 13 residues. The germline CDR1 and CDR2 sequences are MDHEN and SYDVKM.

CDR3 in DNA: TGTGCCAGCAATAGGGACAGGGACGCCACTGAAGCTTTCTTT. Its protein is CASNRDRDATEAFF. V is TRBV28 and J is TRBJ1-1, with TRBD1 matching 9 bases. This CDR3 contains 14 residues. Germline CDR1 reads MDHEN; CDR2 reads SYDVKM. The J segment lost 4 bases and the V segment lost 7 bases, leaving 7 bases of the junction unmatched. Using reference TRBV28 and TRBJ1-1 for the parts outside the CDR3, the full variable domain is DVKVTQSSRYLVKRTGEKVFLECVQDMDHENMFWYRQDPGLGLRLIYFSYDVKMKEKGDIPEGYSVSREKKERFSLILESASTNQTSMYLCASNRDRDATEAFFGQGTRLTVV.

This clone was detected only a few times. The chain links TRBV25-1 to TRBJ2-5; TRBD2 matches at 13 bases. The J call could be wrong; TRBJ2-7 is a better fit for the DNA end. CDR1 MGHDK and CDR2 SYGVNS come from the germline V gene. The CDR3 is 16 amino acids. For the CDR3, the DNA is TGTGCCAGCAGTGAATCGACTAGCGGGAGGATGTACGAGCAGTACTTC. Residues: CASSESTSGRMYEQYF.

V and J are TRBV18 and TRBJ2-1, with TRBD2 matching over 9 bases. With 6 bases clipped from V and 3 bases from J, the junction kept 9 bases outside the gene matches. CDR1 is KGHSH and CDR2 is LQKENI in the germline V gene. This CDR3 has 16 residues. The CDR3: CASSTMSGRYYNEQFF. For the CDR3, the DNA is TGTGCCAGCTCTACCATGAGCGGGAGGTACTACAATGAGCAGTTCTTC.

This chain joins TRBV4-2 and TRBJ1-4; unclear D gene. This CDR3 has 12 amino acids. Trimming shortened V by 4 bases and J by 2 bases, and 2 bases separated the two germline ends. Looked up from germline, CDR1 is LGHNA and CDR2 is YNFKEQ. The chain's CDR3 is CASSRTNEKLFF. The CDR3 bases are TGTGCCAGCAGCCGGACTAATGAAAAACTGTTTTTT.

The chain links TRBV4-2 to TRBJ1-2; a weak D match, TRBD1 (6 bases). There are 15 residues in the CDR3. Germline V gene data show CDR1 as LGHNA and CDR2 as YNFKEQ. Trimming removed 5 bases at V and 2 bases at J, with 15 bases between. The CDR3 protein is CASSLVSQGNYGYTF. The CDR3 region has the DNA TGTGCCAGCAGCTTGGTCTCCCAGGGGAACTATGGCTACACCTTC.